This T cell receptor beta chain was recovered during a study of shared clonotypes between healthy human individuals. Among the donors, all were Caucasian adults who lived in Nashville, Tennessee. V lost 6 bases and J lost 9, with 12 bases in between. Germline V gene sequence: CDR1 SQVTM, CDR2 ANQGSEA. The CDR3 sequence is 11 residues long. Measured with immunoSEQ multiplex PCR; TCRdb has only the in-frame clones, and not every one. The data contain about 470,000 clones, roughly 77% of them seen just once; the ten biggest clones take up approximately 13%. This sequence originates from a middle-aged woman in good health. Some clones in this sample may be carry-over from other donors' samples. Sequenced input: PBMCs. The rearrangement joins TRBV29-1 to TRBJ2-1, with no clear D. CDR3 protein: CSVQTVAEQFF. In DNA form, the CDR3 reads TGCAGCGTACAAACGGTGGCTGAGCAGTTCTTC.